The sequence of this T cell receptor beta chain was determined in a study of cytomegalovirus exposure and HLA in healthy donors. At the time of sampling, donors were nominally healthy, though unrecorded immune exposures were likely. PCR employed 60 Vbeta and 13 Jbeta primers. Repertoires were generated with immunoSEQ multiplex PCR, while TCRdb's copy carries only in-frame clones and drops some. The sample gives around 150,000 clones, 65% to 80% of which show up once; around 2.1% is in the top ten. As to this clone: Its antigen is unknown.

Overall study findings and caveats: Researchers reportedly found TCR beta sequences accurately predicted most subjects' HLA-A and HLA-B alleles. DRB1 had the most TCR associations and HLA-C the fewest, a later analysis found, with rates varying by HLA locus.

V shed 0 bases and J shed 5 bases, with 13 bases lying between them. CDR1 and CDR2 (germline): LGHNA, YNFKEQ. There are 15 residues in the CDR3. The chain combines TRBV4-2 with TRBJ1-2; TRBD1 is a possible D gene (6 bases). The sequenced material came from PBMCs. This TCR was recovered from a female donor in good health and CMV-seronegative. CDR3 bases: TGTGCCAGCAGCCAAGATGCCCAGGGGTATTATGGCTACACCTTC. Amino acid sequence: CASSQDAQGYYGYTF.